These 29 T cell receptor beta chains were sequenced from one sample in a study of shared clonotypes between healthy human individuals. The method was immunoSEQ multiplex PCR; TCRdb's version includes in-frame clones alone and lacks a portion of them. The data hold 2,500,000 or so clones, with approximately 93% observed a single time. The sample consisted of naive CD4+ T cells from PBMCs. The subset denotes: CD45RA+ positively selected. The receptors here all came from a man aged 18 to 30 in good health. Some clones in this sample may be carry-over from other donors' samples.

Here the CDR3 reads CAISESAALETQYF. The CDR3 coding sequence is TGTGCCATCAGTGAGTCTGCAGCGTTAGAGACCCAGTACTTC. The V gene is TRBV10-3, the J gene TRBJ2-5; D unresolved. Trimming left V 0 bases short and J 4 bases short, with 9 bases between. This CDR3 is built from 14 residues. Germline V gene data show CDR1 as ENHRY and CDR2 as SYGVKD.

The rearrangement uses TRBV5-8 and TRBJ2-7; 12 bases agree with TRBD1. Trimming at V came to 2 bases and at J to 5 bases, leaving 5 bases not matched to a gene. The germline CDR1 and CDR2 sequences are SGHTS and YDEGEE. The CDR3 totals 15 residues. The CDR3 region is CASSFPGTGGNEQYF. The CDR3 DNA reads TGTGCCAGCAGCTTTCCAGGGACAGGGGGCAACGAGCAGTACTTC.

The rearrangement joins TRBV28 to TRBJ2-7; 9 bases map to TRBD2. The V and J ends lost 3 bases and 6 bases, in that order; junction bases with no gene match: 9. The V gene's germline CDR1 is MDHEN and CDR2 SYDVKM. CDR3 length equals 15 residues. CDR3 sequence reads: CASSLVGLAGSEQYF. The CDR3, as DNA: TGTGCCAGCAGTTTGGTAGGCCTAGCGGGAAGCGAGCAGTACTTC.

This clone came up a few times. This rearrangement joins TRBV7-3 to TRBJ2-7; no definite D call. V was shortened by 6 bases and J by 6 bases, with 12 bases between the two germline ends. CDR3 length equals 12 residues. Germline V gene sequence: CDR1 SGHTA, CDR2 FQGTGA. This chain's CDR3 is CASSSALGEQYF. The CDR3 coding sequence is TGTGCCAGCAGTTCGGCTCTCGGCGAGCAGTACTTC.

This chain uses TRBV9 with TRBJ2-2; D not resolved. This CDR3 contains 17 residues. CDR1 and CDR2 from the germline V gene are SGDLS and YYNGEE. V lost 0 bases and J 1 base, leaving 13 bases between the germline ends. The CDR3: CASSVATKGLNTGELFF. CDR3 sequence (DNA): TGTGCCAGCAGCGTAGCTACTAAGGGCCTGAACACCGGGGAGCTGTTTTTT. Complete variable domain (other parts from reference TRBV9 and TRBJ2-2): DSGVTQTPKHLITATGQRVTLRCSPRSGDLSVYWYQQSLDQGLQFLIQYYNGEERAKGNILERFSAQQFPDLHSELNLSSLELGDSALYFCASSVATKGLNTGELFFGEGSRLTVL.

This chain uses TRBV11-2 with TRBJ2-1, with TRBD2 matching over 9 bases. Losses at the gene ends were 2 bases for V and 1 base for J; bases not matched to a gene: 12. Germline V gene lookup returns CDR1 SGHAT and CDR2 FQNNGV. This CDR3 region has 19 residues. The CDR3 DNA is TGTGCCAGCAGCTTACCCTGGGGGCTAGCGGGATCGTCCTACAATGAGCAGTTCTTC. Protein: CASSLPWGLAGSSYNEQFF.

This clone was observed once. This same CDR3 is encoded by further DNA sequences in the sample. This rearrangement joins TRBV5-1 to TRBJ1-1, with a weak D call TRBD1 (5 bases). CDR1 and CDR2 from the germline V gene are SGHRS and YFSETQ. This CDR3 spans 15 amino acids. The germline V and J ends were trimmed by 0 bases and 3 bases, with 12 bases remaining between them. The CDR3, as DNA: TGCGCCAGCAGCTTGGGGGCAGGAGGGGACACTGAAGCTTTCTTT. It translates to CASSLGAGGDTEAFF.

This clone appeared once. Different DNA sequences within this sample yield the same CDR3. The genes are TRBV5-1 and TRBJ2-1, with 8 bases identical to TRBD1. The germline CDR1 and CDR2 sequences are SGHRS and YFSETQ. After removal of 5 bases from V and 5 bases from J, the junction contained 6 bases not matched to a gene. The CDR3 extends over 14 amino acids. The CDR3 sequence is CASSSGTGNNEQFF. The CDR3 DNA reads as TGCGCCAGCAGTTCCGGGACAGGTAACAATGAGCAGTTCTTC.

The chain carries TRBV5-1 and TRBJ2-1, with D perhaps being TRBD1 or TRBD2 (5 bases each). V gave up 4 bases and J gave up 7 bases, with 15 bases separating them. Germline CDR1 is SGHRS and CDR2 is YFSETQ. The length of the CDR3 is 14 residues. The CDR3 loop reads CASSTGPPGNEQFF. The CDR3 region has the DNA TGCGCCAGCAGCACGGGACCCCCCGGGAATGAGCAGTTCTTC.

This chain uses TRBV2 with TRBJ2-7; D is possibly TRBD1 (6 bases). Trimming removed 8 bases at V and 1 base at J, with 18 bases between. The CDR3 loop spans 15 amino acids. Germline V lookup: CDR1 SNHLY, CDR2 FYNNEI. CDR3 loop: CASSGGRGWSYEQYF. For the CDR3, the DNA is TGTGCCAGCTCTGGGGGAAGGGGGTGGTCCTACGAGCAGTACTTC.

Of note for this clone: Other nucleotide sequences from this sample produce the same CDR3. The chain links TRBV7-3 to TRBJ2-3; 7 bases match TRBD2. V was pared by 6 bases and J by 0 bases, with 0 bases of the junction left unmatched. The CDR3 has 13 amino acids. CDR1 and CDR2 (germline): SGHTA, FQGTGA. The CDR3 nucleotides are TGTGCCAGCAGTAGCGGGAGCACAGATACGCAGTATTTT. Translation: CASSSGSTDTQYF.

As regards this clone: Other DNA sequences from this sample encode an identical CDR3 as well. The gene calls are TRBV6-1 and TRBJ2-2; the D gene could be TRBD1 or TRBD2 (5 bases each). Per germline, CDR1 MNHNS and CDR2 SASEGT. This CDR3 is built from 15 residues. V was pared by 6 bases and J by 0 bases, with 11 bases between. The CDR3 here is CASSSGRTNTGELFF. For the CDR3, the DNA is TGTGCCAGCAGCTCGGGACGTACGAACACCGGGGAGCTGTTTTTT.

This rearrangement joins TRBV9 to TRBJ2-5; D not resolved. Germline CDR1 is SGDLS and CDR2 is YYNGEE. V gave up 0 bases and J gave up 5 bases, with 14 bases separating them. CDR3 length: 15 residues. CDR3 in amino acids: CASSVGSSSAETQYF. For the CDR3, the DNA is TGTGCCAGCAGCGTAGGTAGTTCAAGCGCCGAGACCCAGTACTTC.

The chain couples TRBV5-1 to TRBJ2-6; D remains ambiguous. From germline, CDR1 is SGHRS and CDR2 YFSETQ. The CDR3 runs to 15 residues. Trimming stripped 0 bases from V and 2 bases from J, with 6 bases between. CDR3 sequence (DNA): TGCGCCAGCAGCTTGGGACAAGCTGGGGCCAACGTCCTGACTTTC. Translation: CASSLGQAGANVLTF.

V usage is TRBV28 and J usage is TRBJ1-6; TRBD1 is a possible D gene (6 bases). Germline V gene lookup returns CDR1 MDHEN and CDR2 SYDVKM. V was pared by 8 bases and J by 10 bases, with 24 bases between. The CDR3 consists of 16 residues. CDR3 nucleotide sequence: TGTGCCAGCTCTACAGGGTATGAATGGGGGAGCTCACCCCTCCACTTT. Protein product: CASSTGYEWGSSPLHF.

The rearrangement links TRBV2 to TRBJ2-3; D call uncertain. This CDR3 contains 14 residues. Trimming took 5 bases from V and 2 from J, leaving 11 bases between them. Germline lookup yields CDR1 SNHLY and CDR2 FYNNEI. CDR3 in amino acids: CASSNSITTDTQYF. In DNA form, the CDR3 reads TGTGCCAGCAGTAACTCCATTACCACAGATACGCAGTATTTT.

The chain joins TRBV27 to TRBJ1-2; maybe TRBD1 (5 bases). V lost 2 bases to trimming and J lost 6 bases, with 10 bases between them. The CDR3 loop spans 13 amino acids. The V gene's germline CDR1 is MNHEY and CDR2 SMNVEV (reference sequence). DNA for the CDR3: TGTGCCAGCAGTTTAGCCCAGGGACATGGCTACACCTTC. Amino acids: CASSLAQGHGYTF.

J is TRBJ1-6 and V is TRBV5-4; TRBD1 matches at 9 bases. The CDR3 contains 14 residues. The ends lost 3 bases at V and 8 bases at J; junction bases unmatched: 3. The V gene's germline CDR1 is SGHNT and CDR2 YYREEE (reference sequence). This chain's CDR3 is CASSSDRGYSPLHF. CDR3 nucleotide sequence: TGTGCCAGCAGCTCCGACAGGGGGTATTCACCCCTCCACTTT. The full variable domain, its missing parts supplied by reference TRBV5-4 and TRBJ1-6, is ETGVTQSPTHLIKTRGQQVTLRCSSQSGHNTVSWYQQALGQGPQFIFQYYREEENGRGNFPPRFSGLQFPNYSSELNVNALELDDSALYLCASSSDRGYSPLHFGNGTRLTVT.

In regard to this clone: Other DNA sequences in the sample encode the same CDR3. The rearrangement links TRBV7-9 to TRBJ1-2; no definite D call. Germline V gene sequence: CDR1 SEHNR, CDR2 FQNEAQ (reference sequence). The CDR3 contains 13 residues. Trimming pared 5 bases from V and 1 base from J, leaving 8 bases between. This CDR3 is CASSLAGNYGYTF. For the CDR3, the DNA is TGTGCCAGCAGCCTCGCCGGTAACTATGGCTACACCTTC.

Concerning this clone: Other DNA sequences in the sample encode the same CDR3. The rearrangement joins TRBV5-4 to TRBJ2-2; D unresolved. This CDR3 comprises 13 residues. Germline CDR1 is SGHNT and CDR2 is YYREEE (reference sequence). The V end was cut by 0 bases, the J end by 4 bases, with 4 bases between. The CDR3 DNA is TGTGCCAGCAGCTTGGGCGGCACCGGGGAGCTGTTTTTT. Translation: CASSLGGTGELFF.

The CDR3 coding sequence is TGCGCCAGCAGCCTCGGGCGATCCGCGGCTAGCGGGGGAGAGACCCAGTACTTC. Encoded protein: CASSLGRSAASGGETQYF. This chain links TRBV5-1 with TRBJ2-5, with TRBD2 matching 10 bases. The germline CDR1 and CDR2 sequences are SGHRS and YFSETQ. V shed 4 bases, J shed 4 bases, and the junction held 16 bases outside the gene matches. This CDR3 is 18 amino acids long.

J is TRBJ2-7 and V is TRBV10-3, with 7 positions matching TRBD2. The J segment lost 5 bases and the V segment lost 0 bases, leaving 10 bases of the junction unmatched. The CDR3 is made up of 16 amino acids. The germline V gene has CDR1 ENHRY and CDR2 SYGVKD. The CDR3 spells CAISESWRESSDEQYF. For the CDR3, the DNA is TGTGCCATCAGTGAGTCGTGGCGGGAGAGTTCTGACGAGCAGTACTTC.

CDR3 protein: CASSLTLPSEQFF. The CDR3 DNA reads TGTGCCAGCAGCTTGACCCTCCCCTCTGAGCAGTTCTTC. The chain combines TRBV5-4 with TRBJ2-1; D remains unclear. Germline V gives CDR1 SGHNT, CDR2 YYREEE (reference sequence). The CDR3 has 13 amino acids. V gave up 1 base and J gave up 9 bases, with 11 bases separating them.

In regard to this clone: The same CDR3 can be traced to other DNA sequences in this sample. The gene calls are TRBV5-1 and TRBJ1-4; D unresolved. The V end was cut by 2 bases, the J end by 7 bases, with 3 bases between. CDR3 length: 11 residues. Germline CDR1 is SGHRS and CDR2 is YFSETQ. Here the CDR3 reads CASSLGEKLFF. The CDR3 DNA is TGCGCCAGCAGCTTAGGTGAAAAACTGTTTTTT.

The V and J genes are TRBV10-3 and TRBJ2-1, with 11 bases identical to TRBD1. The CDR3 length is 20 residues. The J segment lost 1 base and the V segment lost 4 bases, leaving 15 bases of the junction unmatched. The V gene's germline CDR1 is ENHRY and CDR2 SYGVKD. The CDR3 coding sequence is TGTGCCATCAGTGCTGGGTTAGGACAGGGGGCCTTATGGTCCTACAATGAGCAGTTCTTC. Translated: CAISAGLGQGALWSYNEQFF.

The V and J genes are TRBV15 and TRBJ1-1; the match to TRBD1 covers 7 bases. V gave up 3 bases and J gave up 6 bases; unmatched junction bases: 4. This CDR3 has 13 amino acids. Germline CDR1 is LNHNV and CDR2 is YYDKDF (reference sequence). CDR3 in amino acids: CATSSPGTAEAFF. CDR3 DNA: TGTGCCACCAGCAGCCCCGGGACAGCTGAAGCTTTCTTT.

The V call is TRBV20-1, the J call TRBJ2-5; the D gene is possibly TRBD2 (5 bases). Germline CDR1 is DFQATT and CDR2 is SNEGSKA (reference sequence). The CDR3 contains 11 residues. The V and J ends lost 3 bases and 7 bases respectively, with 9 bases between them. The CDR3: CSARDFRTQYF. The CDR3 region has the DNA TGCAGTGCTAGGGACTTCCGGACCCAGTACTTC.

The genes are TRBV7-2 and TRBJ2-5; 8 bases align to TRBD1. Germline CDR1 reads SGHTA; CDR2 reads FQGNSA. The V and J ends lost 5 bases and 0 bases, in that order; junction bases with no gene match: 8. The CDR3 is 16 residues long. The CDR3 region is CASSIWTGWDQETQYF. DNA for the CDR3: TGTGCCAGCAGCATCTGGACAGGGTGGGACCAAGAGACCCAGTACTTC.

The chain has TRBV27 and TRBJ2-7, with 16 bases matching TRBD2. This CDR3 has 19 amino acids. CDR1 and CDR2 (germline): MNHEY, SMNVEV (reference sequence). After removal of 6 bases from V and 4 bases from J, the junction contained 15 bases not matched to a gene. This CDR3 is CASRAPGLAGGPVGYEQYF. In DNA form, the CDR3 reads TGTGCCAGCAGAGCGCCGGGACTAGCGGGAGGGCCGGTTGGGTACGAGCAGTACTTC.